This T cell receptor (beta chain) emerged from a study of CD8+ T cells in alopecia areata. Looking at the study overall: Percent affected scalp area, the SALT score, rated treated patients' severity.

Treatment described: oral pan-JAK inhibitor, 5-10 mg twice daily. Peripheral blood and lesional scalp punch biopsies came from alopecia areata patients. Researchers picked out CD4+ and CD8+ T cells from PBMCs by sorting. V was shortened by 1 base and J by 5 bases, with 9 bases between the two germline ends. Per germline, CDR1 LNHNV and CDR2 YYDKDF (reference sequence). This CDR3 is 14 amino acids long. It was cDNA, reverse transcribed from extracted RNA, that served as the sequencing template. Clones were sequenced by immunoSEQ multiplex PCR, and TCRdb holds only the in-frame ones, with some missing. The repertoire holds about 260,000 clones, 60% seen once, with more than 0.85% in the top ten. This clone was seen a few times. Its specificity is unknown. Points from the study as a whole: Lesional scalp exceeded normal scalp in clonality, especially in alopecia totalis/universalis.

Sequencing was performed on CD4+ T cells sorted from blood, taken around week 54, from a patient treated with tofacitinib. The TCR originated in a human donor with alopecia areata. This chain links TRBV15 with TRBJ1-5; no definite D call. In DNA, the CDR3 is TGTGCCACCAGCAGAGGCGGGGAGTATCAGCCCCAGCATTTT. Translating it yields CATSRGGEYQPQHF.